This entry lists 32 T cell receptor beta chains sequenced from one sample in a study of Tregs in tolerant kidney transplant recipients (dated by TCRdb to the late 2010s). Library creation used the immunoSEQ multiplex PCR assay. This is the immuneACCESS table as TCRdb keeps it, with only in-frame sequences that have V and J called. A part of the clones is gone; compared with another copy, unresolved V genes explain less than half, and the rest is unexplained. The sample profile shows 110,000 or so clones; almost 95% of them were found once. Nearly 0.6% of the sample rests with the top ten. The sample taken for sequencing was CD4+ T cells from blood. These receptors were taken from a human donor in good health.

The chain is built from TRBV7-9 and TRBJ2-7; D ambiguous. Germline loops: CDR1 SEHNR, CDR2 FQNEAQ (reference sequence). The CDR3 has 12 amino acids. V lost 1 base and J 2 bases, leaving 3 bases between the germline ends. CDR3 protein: CASSLVAYEQYF. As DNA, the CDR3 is TGTGCCAGCAGCTTAGTAGCCTACGAGCAGTACTTC.

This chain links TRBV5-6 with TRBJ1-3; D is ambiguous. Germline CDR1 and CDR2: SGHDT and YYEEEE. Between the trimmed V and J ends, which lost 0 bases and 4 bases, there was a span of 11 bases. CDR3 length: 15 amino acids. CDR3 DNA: TGTGCCAGCAGCTTGGGAGGCAGAGGGGGAAACACCATATATTTT. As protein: CASSLGGRGGNTIYF.

CDR3 coding DNA: TGTGCCAGCAGCCCCAGTAGCGGTCCGCTTCCCTACGAGCAGTACTTC. Encoded protein: CASSPSSGPLPYEQYF. The J gene is TRBJ2-7, the V gene TRBV7-8, with D perhaps TRBD2 (6 bases). CDR3 length equals 16 residues. Germline loops: CDR1 SGHVS, CDR2 FQNEAQ. Trimming removed 5 bases at V and 2 bases at J, with 19 bases between.

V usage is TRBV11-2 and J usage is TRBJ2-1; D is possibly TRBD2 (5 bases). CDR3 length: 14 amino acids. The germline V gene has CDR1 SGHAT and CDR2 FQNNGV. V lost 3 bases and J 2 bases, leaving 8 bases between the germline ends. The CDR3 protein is CASSFAGTYNEQFF. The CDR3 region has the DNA TGTGCCAGCAGCTTTGCGGGTACCTACAATGAGCAGTTCTTC.

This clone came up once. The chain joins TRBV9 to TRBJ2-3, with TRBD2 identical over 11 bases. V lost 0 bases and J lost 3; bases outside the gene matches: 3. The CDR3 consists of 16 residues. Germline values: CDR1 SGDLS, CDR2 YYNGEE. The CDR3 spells CASSVALAGGTDTQYF. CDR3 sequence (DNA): TGTGCCAGCAGCGTAGCTCTAGCGGGGGGAACAGATACGCAGTATTTT.

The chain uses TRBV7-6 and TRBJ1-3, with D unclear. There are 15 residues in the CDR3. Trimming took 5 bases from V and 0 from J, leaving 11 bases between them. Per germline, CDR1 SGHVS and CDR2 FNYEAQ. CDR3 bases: TGTGCCAGCAGCCTCTTCTCAGGCTCTGGAAACACCATATATTTT. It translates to CASSLFSGSGNTIYF. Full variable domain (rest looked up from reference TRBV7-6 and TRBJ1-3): GAGVSQSPRYKVTKRGQDVALRCDPISGHVSLYWYRQALGQGPEFLTYFNYEAQQDKSGLPNDRFSAERPEGSISTLTIQRTEQRDSAMYRCASSLFSGSGNTIYFGEGSWLTVV.

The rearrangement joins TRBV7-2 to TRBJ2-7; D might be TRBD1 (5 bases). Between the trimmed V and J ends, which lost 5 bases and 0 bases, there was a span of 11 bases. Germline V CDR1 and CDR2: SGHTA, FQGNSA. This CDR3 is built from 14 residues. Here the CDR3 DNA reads TGTGCCAGCAGCCGGACATATAACTCCTACGAGCAGTACTTC. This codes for CASSRTYNSYEQYF.

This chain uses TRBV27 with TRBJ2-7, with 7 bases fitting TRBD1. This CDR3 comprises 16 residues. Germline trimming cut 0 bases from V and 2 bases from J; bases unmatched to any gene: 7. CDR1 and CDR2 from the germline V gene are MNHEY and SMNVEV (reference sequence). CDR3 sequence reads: CASSLSGQLRTYEQYF. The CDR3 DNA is TGTGCCAGCAGTTTATCGGGACAGCTCCGGACCTACGAGCAGTACTTC.

CDR3: CASSRTSGGPQETQYF. CDR3 coding DNA: TGTGCCAGCTCAAGGACTAGCGGGGGGCCGCAAGAGACCCAGTACTTC. The V call is TRBV18, the J call TRBJ2-5; 14 nucleotides match TRBD2. Losses at the gene ends were 5 bases for V and 2 bases for J; bases not matched to a gene: 4. Per the germline V gene, CDR1 is KGHSH and CDR2 is LQKENI. CDR3 length: 16 amino acids.

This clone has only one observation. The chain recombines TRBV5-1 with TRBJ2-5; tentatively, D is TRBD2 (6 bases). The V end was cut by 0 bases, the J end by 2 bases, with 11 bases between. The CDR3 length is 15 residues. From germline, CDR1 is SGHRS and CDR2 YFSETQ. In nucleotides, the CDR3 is TGCGCCAGCAGCTTGGTGGCTAGCGCACAAGAGACCCAGTACTTC. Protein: CASSLVASAQETQYF.

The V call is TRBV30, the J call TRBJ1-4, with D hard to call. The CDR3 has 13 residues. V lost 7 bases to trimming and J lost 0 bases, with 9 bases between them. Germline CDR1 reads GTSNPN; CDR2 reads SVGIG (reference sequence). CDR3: CASAGTTNEKLFF. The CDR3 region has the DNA TGTGCCTCCGCTGGTACAACTAATGAAAAACTGTTTTTT.

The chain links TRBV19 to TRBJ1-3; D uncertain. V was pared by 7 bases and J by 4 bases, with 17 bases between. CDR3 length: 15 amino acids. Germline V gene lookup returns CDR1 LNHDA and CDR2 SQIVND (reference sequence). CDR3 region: CASTQWAPSGNTIYF. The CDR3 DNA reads TGTGCCAGTACCCAGTGGGCACCGTCCGGAAACACCATATATTTT.

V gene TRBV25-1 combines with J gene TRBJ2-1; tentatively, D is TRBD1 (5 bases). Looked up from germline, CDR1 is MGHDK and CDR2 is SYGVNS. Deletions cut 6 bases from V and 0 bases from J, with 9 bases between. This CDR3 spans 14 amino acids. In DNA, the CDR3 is TGTGCCAGCAGCTACAGGAGCTCCTACAATGAGCAGTTCTTC. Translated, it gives CASSYRSSYNEQFF.

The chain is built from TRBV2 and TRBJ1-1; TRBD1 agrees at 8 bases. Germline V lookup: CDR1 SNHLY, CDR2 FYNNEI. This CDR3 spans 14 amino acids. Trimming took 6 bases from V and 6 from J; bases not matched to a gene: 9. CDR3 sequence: CASRYRGVKAEAFF. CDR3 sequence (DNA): TGTGCCAGCAGATACAGGGGGGTTAAGGCTGAAGCTTTCTTT.

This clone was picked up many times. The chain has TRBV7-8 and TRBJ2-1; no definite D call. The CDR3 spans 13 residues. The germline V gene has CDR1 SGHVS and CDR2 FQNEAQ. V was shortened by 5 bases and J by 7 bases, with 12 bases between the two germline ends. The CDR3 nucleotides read TGTGCCAGCAGCCCGACCCGCCGGAATGAGCAGTTCTTC. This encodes CASSPTRRNEQFF.

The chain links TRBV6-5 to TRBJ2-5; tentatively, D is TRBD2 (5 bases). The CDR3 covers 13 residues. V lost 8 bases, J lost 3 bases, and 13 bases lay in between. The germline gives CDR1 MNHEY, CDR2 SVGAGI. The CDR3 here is CASRLSGEETQYF. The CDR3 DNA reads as TGTGCCAGCCGTTTAAGCGGAGAAGAGACCCAGTACTTC.

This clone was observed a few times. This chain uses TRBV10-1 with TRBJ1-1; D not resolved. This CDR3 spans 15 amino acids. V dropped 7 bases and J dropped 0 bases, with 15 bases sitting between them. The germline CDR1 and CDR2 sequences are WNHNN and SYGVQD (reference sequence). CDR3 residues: CASTRELGMNTEAFF. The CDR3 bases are TGCGCCAGCACCCGAGAGTTGGGCATGAACACTGAAGCTTTCTTT.

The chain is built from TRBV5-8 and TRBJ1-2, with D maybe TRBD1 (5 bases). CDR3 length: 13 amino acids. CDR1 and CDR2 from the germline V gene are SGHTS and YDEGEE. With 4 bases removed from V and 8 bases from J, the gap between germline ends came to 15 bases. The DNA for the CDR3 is TGTGCCAGCAGCCCCTCCAGGGCCCTGGGCTACACCTTC. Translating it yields CASSPSRALGYTF.

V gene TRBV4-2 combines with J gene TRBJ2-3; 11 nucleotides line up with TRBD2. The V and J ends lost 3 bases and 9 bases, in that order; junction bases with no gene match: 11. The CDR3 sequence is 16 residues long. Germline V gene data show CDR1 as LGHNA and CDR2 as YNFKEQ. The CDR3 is CASSQQLAGASITQYF. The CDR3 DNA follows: TGTGCCAGCAGCCAGCAACTAGCGGGGGCCTCCATAACGCAGTATTTT.

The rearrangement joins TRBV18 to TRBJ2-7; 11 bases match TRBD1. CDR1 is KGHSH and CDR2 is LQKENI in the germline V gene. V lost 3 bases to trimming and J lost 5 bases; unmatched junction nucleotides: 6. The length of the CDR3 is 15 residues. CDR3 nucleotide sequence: TGTGCCAGCTCACCCGGACAGGGGGCTAGGGACGAGCAGTACTTC. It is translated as CASSPGQGARDEQYF.

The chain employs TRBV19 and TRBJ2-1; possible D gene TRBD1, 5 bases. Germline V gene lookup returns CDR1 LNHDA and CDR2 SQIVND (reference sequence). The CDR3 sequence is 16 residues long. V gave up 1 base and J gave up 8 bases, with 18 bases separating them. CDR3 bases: TGTGCCAGTAGTATAGGGGGCCAAATACGGAACCATGAGCAGTTCTTC. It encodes CASSIGGQIRNHEQFF.

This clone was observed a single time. CDR3 sequence reads: CASSYSPQGAAEQYF. The CDR3 DNA sequence: TGTGCCAGCAGTTACTCTCCACAGGGGGCGGCCGAGCAGTACTTC. The J gene is TRBJ2-7, the V gene TRBV6-5; 9 bases match TRBD1. The V gene end was trimmed by 0 bases and the J gene end by 6 bases; junction bases not matched to a gene: 6. Germline V gives CDR1 MNHEY, CDR2 SVGAGI. CDR3 length equals 15 residues.

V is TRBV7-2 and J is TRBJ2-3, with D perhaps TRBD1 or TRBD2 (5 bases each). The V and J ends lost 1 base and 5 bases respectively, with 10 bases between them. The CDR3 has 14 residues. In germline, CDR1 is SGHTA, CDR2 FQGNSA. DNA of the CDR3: TGTGCCAGCAGCTTAGTGTGGGGGAAAGATACGCAGTATTTT. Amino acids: CASSLVWGKDTQYF.

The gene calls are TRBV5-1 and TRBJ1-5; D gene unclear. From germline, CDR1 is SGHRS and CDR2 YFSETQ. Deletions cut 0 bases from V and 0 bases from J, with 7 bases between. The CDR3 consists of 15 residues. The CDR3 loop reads CASSLDGYSNQPQHF. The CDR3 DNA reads TGCGCCAGCAGCTTGGACGGGTATAGCAATCAGCCCCAGCATTTT.

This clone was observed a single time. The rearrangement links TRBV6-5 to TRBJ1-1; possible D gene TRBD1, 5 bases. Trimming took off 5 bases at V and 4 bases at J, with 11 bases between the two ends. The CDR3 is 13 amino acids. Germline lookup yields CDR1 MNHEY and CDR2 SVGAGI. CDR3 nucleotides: TGTGCCAGCAGTCGGGGACGCCTCACTGAAGCTTTCTTT. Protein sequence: CASSRGRLTEAFF.

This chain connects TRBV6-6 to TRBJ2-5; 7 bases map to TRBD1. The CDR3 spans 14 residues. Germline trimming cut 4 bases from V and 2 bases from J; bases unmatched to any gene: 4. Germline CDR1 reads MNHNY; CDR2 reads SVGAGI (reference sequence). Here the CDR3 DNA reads TGTGCCAGCAGTTTGGAGGACAGGCAAGAGACCCAGTACTTC. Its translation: CASSLEDRQETQYF.

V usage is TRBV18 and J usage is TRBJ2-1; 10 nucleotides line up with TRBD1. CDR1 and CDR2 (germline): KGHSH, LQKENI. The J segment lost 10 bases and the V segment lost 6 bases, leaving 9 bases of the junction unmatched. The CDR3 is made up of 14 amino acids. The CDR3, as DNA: TGTGCCAGCTCCTGGACAGGGGGAAGTGGGGAGCAGTTCTTC. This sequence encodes CASSWTGGSGEQFF.

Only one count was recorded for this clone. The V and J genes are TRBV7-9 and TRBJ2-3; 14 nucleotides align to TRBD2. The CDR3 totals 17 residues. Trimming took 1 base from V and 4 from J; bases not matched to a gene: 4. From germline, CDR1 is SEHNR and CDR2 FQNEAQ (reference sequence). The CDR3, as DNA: TGTGCCAGCAGCTTAGGACTAGCGGGAGGGCCGGCAGATACGCAGTATTTT. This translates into CASSLGLAGGPADTQYF.

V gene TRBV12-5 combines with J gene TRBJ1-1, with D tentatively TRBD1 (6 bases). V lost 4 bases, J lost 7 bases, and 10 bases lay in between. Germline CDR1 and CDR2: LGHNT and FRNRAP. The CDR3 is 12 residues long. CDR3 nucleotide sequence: TGTGCTAGTGGTTCAGGACAGAGTGAAGCTTTCTTT. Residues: CASGSGQSEAFF. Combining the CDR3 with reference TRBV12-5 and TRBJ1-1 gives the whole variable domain DARVTQTPRHKVTEMGQEVTMRCQPILGHNTVFWYRQTMMQGLELLAYFRNRAPLDDSGMPKDRFSAEMPDATLATLKIQPSEPRDSAVYFCASGSGQSEAFFGQGTRLTVV.

CDR3 protein: CASHTPRGTGELFF. DNA of the CDR3: TGTGCCAGTCATACTCCCCGGGGTACCGGGGAGCTGTTTTTT. The V gene is TRBV6-5, the J gene TRBJ2-2, with D possibly TRBD2 on 5 matching bases. This CDR3 is built from 14 residues. V was cut by 9 bases and J by 5 bases, with 16 bases left in between. CDR1 and CDR2 (germline): MNHEY, SVGAGI.

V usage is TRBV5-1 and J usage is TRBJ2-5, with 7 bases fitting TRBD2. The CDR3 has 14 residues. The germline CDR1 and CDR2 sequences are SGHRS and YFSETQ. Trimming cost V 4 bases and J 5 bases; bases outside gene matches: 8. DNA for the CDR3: TGCGCCAGCAGCAGCGGGGCCCAGTGGGAGACCCAGTACTTC. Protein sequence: CASSSGAQWETQYF.

The CDR3 nucleotides read TGTGCCAGCAGCCCAGGTGGGAGGGAGGACTATGGCTACACCTTC. The encoded protein is CASSPGGREDYGYTF. This chain uses TRBV5-4 with TRBJ1-2; no clear D. This CDR3 has 15 amino acids. V was pared by 4 bases and J by 3 bases, with 16 bases between. In germline, CDR1 is SGHNT, CDR2 YYREEE (reference sequence).